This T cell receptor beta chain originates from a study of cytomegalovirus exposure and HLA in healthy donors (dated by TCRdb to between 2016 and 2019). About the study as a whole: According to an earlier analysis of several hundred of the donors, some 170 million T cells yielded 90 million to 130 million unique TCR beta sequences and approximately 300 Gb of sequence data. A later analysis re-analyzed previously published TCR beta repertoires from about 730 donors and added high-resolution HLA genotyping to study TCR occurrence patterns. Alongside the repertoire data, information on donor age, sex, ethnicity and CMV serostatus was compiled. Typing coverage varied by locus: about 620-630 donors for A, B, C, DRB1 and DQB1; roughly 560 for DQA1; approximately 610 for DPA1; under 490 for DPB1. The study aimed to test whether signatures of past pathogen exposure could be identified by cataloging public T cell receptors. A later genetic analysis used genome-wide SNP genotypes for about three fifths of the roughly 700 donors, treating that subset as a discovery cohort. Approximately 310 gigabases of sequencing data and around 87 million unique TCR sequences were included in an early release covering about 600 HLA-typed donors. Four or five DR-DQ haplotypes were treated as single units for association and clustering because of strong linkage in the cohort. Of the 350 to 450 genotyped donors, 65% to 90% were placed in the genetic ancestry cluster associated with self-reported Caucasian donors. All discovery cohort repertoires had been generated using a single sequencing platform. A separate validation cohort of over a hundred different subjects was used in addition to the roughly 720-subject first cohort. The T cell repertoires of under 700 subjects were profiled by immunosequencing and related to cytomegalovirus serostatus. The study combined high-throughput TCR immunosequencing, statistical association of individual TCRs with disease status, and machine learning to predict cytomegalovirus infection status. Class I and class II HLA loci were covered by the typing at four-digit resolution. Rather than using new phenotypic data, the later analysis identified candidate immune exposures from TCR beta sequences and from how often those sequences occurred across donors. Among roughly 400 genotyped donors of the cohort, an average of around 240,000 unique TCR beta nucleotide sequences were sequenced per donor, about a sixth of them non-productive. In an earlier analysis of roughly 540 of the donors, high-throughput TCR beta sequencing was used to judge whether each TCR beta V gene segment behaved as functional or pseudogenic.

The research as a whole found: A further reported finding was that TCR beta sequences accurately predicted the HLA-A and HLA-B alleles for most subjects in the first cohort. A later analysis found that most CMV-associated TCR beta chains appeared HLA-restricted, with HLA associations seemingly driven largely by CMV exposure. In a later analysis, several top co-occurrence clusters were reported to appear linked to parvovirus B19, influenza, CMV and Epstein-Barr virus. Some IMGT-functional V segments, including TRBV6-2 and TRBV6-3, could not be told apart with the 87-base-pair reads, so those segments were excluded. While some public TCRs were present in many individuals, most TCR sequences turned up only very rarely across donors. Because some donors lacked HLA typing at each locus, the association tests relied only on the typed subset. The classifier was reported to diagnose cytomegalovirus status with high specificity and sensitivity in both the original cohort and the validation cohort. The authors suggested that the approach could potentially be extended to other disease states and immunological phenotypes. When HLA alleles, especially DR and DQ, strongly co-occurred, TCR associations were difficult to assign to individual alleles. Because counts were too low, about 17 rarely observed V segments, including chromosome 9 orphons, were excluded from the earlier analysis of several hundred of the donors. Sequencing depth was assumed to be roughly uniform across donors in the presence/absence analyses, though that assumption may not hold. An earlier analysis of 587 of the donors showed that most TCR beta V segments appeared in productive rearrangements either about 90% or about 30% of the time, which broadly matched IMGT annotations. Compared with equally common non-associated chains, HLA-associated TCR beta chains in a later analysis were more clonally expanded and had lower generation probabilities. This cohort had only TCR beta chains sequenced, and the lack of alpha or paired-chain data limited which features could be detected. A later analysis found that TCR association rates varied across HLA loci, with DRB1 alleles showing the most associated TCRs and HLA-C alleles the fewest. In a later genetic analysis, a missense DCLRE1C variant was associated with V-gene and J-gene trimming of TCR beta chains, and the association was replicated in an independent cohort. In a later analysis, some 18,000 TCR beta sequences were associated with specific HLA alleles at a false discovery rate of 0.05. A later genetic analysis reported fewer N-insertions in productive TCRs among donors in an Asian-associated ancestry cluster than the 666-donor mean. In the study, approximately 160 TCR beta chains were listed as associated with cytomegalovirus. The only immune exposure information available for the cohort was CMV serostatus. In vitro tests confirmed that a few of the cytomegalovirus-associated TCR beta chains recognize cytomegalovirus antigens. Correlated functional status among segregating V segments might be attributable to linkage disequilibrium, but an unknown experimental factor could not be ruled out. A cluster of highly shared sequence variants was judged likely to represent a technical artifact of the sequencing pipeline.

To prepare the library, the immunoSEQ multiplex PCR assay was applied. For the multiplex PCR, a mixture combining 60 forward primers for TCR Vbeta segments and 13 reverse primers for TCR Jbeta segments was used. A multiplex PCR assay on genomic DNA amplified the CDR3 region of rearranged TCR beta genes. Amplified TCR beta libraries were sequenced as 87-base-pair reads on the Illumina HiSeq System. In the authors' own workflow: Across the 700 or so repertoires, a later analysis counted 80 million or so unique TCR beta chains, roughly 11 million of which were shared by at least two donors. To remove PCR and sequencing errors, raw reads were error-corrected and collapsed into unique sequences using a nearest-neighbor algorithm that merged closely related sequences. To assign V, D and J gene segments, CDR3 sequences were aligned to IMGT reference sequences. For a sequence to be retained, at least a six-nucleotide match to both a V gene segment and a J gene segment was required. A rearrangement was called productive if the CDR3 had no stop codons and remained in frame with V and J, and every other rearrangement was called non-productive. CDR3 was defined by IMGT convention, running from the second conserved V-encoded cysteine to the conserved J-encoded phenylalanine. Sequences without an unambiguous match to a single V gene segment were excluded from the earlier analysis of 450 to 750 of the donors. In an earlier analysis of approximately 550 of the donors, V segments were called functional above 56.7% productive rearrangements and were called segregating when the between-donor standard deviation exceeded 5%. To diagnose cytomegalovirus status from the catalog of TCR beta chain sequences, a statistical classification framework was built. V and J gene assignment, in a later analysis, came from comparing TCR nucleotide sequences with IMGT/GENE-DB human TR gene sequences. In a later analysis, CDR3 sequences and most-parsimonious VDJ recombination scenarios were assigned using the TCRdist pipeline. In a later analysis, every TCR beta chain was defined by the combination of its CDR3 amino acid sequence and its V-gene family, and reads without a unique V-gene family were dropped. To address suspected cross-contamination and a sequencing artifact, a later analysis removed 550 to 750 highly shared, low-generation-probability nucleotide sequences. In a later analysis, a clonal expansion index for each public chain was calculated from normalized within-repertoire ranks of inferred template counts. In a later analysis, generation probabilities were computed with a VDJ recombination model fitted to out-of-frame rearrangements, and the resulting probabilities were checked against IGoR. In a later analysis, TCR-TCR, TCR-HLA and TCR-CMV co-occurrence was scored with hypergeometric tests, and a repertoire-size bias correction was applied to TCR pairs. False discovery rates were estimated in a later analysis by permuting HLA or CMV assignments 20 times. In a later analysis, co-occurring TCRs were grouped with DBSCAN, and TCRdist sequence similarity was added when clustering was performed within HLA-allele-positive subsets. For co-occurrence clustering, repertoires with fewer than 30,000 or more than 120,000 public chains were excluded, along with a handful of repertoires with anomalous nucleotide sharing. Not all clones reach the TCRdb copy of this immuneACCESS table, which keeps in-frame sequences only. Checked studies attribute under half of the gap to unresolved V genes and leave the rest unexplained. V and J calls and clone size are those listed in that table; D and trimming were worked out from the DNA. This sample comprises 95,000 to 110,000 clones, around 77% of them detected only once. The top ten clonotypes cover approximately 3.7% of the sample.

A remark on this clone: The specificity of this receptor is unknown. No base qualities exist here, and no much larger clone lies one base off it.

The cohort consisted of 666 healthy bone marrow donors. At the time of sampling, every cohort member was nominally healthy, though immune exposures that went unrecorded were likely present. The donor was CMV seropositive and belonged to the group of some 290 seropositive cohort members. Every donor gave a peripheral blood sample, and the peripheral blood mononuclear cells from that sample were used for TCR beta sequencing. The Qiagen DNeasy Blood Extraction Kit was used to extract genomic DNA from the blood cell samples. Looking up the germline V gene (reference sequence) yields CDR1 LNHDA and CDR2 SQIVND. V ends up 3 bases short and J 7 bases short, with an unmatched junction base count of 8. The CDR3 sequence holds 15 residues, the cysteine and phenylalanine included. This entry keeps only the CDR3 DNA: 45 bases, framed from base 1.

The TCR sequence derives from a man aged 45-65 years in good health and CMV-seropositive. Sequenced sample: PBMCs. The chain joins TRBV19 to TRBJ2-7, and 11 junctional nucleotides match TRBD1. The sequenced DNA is TGTGCCAGTAGTATGACAGGACAGGGGGCGAGTGAGCAGTACTTC. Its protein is CASSMTGQGASEQYF.